This TCR beta chain came from a study of blood T cells in healthy people across ages. Every sample yielded at least 6.5 million isolated PBMCs. This clonotype was detected a few times. The antigen is unknown. With a J-beta primer mix and a sample-barcoded 5' primer, a second PCR ran roughly 6 to 11 cycles. Each sample yielded at least 2.5 million CDR3-containing paired-end reads. Each CDR3 protein gets one entry after TCRdb re-called the 5' RACE reads with MiXCR. The sample lists 270,000 or so distinct CDR3 sequences, 25% to 30% occurring once. Germline V gene data show CDR1 as MDHEN and CDR2 as SYDVKM. V gave up 8 bases and J gave up 4 bases, with 17 bases separating them. The CDR3 length is 14 residues. Findings and limits, study-wide: Diversity of TCR beta per million T cells declined in a roughly linear way with age.

The V gene is TRBV28, the J gene TRBJ1-2; D gene uncertain. The TCR originated in a woman in her 70s in good health. Sample: blood. CDR3 amino acids: CASSNGGPLYGYTF. The CDR3 DNA is TGTGCCAGCTCAAACGGAGGGCCCCTCTATGGCTACACCTTC.